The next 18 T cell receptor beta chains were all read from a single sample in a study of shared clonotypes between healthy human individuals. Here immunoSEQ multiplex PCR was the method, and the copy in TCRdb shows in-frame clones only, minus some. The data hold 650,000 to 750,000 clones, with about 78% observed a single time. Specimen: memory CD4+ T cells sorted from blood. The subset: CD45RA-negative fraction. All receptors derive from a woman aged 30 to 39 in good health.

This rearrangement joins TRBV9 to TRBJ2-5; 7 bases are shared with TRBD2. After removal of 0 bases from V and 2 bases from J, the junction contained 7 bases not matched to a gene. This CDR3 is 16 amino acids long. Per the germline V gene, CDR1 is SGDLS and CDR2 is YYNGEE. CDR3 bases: TGTGCCAGCAGCGTAGGCGGGGGAGGTGGGCAAGAGACCCAGTACTTC. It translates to CASSVGGGGGQETQYF.

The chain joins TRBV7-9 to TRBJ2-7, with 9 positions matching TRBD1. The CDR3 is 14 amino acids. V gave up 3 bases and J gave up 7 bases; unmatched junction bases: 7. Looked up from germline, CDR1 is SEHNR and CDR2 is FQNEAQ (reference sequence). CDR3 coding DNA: TGTGCCAGCAGCTTCCGGGACAGGGTAGAGGAGCAGTACTTC. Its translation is CASSFRDRVEEQYF.

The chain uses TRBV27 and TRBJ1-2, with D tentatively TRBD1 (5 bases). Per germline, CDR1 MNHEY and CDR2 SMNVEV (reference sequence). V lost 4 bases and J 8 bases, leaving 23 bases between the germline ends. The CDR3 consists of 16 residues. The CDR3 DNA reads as TGTGCCAGCAGTTCTAAAGTGGGACGTTCCCGCGAGGGCTACACCTTC. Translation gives CASSSKVGRSREGYTF.

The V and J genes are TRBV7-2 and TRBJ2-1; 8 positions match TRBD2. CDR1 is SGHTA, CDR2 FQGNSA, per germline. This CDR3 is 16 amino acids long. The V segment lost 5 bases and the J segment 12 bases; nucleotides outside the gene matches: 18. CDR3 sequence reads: CASSPRQLSGSGGQFF. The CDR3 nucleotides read TGTGCCAGCAGCCCCCGCCAACTGAGCGGGAGCGGGGGGCAGTTCTTC.

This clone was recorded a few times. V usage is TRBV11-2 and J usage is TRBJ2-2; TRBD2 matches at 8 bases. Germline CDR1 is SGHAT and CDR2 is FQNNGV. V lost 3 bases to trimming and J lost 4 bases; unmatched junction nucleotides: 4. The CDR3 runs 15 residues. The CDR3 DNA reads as TGTGCCAGCAGCTTGGCCGGGAGGGCCACCGGGGAGCTGTTTTTT. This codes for CASSLAGRATGELFF.

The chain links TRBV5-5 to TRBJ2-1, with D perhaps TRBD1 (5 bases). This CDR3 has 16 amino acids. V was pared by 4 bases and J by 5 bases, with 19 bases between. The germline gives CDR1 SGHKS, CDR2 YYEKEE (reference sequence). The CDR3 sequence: CASSHRPALLDNEQFF. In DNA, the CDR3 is TGTGCCAGCAGCCACAGGCCCGCTCTCCTAGACAATGAGCAGTTCTTC.

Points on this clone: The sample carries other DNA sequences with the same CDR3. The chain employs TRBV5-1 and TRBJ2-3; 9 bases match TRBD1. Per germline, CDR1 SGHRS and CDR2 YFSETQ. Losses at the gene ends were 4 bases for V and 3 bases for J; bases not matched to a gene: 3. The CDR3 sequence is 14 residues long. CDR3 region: CASSQGTGTDTQYF. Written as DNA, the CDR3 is TGCGCCAGCAGCCAAGGGACAGGGACAGATACGCAGTATTTT.

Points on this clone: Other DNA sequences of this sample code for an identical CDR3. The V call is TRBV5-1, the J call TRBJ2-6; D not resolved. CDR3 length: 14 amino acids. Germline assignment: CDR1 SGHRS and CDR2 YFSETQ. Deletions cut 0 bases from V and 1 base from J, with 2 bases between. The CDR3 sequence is CASSLGSGANVLTF. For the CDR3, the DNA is TGCGCCAGCAGCTTGGGGTCTGGGGCCAACGTCCTGACTTTC. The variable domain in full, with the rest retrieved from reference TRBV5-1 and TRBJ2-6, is KAGVTQTPRYLIKTRGQQVTLSCSPISGHRSVSWYQQTPGQGLQFLFEYFSETQRNKGNFPGRFSGRQFSNSRSEMNVSTLELGDSALYLCASSLGSGANVLTFGAGSRLTVL.

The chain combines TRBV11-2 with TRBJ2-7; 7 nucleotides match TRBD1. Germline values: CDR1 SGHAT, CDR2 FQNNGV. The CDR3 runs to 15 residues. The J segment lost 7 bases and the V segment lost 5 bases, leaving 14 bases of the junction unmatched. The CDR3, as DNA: TGTGCCAGCAGCCCTCTCGGGACAGCCCTGGGAGAGCAGTACTTC. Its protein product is CASSPLGTALGEQYF.

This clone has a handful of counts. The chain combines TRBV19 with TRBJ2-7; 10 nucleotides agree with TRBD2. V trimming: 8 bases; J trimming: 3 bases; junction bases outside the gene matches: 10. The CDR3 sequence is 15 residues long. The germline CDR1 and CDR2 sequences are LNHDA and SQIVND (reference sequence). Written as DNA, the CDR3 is TGTGCCAGTCGAGACGGGACTAGCGATATCTACGAGCAGTACTTC. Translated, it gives CASRDGTSDIYEQYF.

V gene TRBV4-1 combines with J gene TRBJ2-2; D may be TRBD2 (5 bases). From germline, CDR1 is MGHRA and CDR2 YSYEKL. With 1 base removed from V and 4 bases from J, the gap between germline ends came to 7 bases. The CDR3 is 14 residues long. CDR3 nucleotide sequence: TGCGCCAGCAGCCAAGTGGCGGGCACCGGGGAGCTGTTTTTT. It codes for CASSQVAGTGELFF.

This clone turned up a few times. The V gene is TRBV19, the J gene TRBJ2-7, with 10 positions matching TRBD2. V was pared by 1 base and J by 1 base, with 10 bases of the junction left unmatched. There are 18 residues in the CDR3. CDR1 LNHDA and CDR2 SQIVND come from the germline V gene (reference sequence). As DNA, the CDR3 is TGTGCCAGTAGTATAGTGGCTAGCGGGAGAGGTACATCCTACGAGCAGTACTTC. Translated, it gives CASSIVASGRGTSYEQYF. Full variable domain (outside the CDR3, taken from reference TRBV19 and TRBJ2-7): DGGITQSPKYLFRKEGQNVTLSCEQNLNHDAMYWYRQDPGQGLRLIYYSQIVNDFQKGDIAEGYSVSREKKESFPLTVTSAQKNPTAFYLCASSIVASGRGTSYEQYFGPGTRLTVT.

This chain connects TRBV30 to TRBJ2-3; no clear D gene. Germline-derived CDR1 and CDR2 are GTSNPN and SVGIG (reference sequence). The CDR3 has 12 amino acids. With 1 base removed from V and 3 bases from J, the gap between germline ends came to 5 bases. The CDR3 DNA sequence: TGTGCCTGGAGTGAGGGTACAGATACGCAGTATTTT. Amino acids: CAWSEGTDTQYF.

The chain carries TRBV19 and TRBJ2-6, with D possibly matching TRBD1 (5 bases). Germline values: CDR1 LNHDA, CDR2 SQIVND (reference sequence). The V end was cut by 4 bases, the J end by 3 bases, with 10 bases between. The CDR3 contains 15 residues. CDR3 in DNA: TGTGCCAGTAGTACCACCAGGGTTGGGGCCAACGTCCTGACTTTC. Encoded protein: CASSTTRVGANVLTF.

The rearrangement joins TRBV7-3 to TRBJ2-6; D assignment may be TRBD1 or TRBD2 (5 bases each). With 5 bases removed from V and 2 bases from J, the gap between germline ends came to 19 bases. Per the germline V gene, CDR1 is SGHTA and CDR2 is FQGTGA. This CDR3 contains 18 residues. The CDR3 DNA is TGTGCCAGCAGCCGAAGGGACGGTCAGGACCCTGGGGCCAACGTCCTGACTTTC. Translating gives CASSRRDGQDPGANVLTF.

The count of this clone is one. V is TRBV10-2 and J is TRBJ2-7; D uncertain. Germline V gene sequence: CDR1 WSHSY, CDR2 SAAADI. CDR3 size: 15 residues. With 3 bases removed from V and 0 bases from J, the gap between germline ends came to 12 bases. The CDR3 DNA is TGCGCCAGCAGTGACCCGGATTGGACCTCCTACGAGCAGTACTTC. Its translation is CASSDPDWTSYEQYF.

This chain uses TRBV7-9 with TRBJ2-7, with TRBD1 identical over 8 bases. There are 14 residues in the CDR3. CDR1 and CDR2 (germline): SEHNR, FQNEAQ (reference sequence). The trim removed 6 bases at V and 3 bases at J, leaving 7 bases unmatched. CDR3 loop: CASSEQGGLYEQYF. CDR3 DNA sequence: TGTGCCAGCAGTGAACAGGGGGGACTCTACGAGCAGTACTTC.

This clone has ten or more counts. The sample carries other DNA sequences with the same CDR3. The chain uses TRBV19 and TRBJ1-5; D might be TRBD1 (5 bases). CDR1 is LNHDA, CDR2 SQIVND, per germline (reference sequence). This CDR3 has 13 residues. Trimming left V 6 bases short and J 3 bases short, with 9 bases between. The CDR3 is CASSGTDNQPQHF. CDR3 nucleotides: TGTGCCAGTAGCGGGACGGACAATCAGCCCCAGCATTTT.